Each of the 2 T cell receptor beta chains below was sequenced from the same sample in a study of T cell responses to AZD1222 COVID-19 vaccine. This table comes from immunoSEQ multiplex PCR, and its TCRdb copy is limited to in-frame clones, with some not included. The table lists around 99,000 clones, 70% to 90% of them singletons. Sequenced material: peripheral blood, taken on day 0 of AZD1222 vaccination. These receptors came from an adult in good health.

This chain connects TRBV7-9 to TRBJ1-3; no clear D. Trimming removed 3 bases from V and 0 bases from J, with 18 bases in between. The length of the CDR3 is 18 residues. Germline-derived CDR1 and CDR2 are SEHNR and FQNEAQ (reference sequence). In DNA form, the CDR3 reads TGTGCCAGCAGCTTTCGTTGGCAGGCGAAACTCTCTGGAAACACCATATATTTT. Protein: CASSFRWQAKLSGNTIYF. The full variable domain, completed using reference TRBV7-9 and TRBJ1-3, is DTGVSQNPRHKITKRGQNVTFRCDPISEHNRLYWYRQTLGQGPEFLTYFQNEAQLEKSRLLSDRFSAERPKGSFSTLEIQRTEQGDSAMYLCASSFRWQAKLSGNTIYFGEGSWLTVV.

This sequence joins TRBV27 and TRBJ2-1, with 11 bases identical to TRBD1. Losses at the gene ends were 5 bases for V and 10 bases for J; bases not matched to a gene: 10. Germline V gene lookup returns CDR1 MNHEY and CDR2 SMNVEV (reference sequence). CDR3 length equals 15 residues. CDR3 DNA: TGTGCCAGCAGTCCCTCGGGACAGGGGGTTCAAGAGCAGTTCTTC. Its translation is CASSPSGQGVQEQFF.